This T cell receptor (beta chain) was obtained from a study of T-cell reconstitution after alpha-beta-depleted transplantation in children. Study conclusions and caveats: The study reportedly traced alpha-beta T cells about two months after transplant to several hundred expanded graft clones. Some patients' high day-60 TCRbeta diversity was traced to surviving recipient T cells and thymic progenitors. A year had passed since transplant, and T-cell counts and diversity by then came mostly from newly produced T cells.

This clonotype occurred a few times. Its antigen remains unknown. This CDR3 region has 15 residues. Germline-derived CDR1 and CDR2 are DFQATT and SNEGSKA (reference sequence). The V gene end was trimmed by 5 bases and the J gene end by 0 bases; junction bases not matched to a gene: 4. The authors prepared the TCRbeta library with unique molecular identifiers. TCRdb itself ran the PCR reads through MiXCR, one entry per CDR3 protein. Among 670,000 or so distinct CDR3 sequences listed, about an eighth were seen once. The clonotype originates from a girl aged 2 to 10 with congenital amegakaryocytic thrombocytopenia, due to receive a stem cell transplant. The rearrangement links TRBV20-1 to TRBJ2-3, with 11 bases that match TRBD2. Sequences were derived from PBMCs, sampled before TCRalphabeta/CD19-depleted stem cell transplant. The chain's CDR3 is CSADLAGGSTDTQYF. In DNA, the CDR3 is TGCAGTGCTGACCTAGCGGGAGGAAGCACAGATACGCAGTATTTT.